Reported below is one TCR beta chain. Relative to the germline gene, one junction end is altered; a read error may explain this. This sample was included in a study of tumor-infiltrating lymphocytes in primary liver carcinoma. Joint extraction of RNA and DNA used roughly 19-32 mg of bulk tissue that was unsorted. TCR beta cDNA came from about 500 ng total RNA, primed with a constant-region primer. ARM-PCR, slightly modified, supplied the TCR beta libraries through three nested multiplex PCR rounds. The opening two PCR rounds, nine to eleven cycles each, paired TRBV1-TRBV30 forward primers with a C-beta reverse primer. TCRdb re-called the multiplex PCR reads through MiXCR, storing one row per CDR3 protein. The table shows approximately 45,000 distinct CDR3 sequences, with more than 60% occurring only once. CDR3 length: 16 amino acids. From germline, CDR1 is SGHAT and CDR2 FQNNGV.

Sample: tumor-adjacent normal liver tissue. The chain is built from TRBV11-2 and TRBJ2-1; perhaps TRBD1 as D (6 bases). The receptor comes from a woman aged 25 to 39 with primary liver carcinoma and hepatitis B virus infection. For the CDR3, the DNA is TGTGCCAGCAGCTTAGGGATGGGGGCATGGTACAATGAGCAGTTTTTC. It codes for CASSLGMGAWYNEQFF.